Presented here are 24 T cell receptor beta chains from one specimen sequenced in a study of tumor and adjacent non-tumor tissue in lung cancer. The library came from three nested PCR rounds adapted from ARM-PCR protocols. A single record per CDR3 protein comes from TCRdb applying MiXCR to the multiplex PCR reads. This table holds approximately 90,000 distinct CDR3 sequences, more than 65% found once. RNA was extracted from bulk tissue without any cell sorting. This non-tumor lung sample came from over 3 cm beyond the tumor edge. Input material: distant non-tumor lung tissue. Receptors originate from a woman aged 50 to 60 with non-small cell lung cancer.

A remark on this clonotype: At one end the junction does not follow the germline gene, possibly because of a read error. The V call is TRBV4-1, the J call TRBJ2-3; TRBD1 is a possible D gene (6 bases). Germline V CDR1 and CDR2: MGHRA, YSYEKL. The CDR3 has 15 amino acids. CDR3 region: CTSSQDVARTATQYF. CDR3 coding DNA: TGCACCAGCAGCCAAGATGTCGCGAGGACAGCTACGCAGTATTTT.

The chain recombines TRBV4-1 with TRBJ2-7; the D gene is possibly TRBD2 (6 bases). The CDR3 is made up of 16 amino acids. The V end lost 2 bases, the J end lost 3 bases, and 17 bases lay between the germline ends. The germline CDR1 and CDR2 sequences are MGHRA and YSYEKL. CDR3 amino acids: CASSQQVASARYEQYF. The CDR3 DNA sequence: TGCGCCAGCAGCCAACAAGTGGCTAGCGCTCGCTACGAGCAGTACTTC.

Of note for this clonotype: This CDR3 fails to terminate in the conserved phenylalanine or tryptophan, so it likely reflects a read error. The rearrangement links TRBV7-6 to TRBJ1-6; D remains ambiguous. The V end was cut by 5 bases, the J end by 3 bases, with 8 bases between. Germline values: CDR1 SGHVS, CDR2 FNYEAQ. CDR3 length equals 14 residues. The chain's CDR3 is CASSVTSYNSPLHS. The DNA for the CDR3 is TGTGCCAGCAGCGTAACGAGCTATAATTCACCCCTCCACTCT.

CDR3 residues: CSVHWGFYGYTF. CDR3 coding DNA: TGCAGCGTCCACTGGGGGTTCTATGGCTACACCTTC. The rearrangement joins TRBV29-1 to TRBJ1-2; TRBD1 is a possible D gene (5 bases). Germline assignment: CDR1 SQVTM and CDR2 ANQGSEA. Trimming left V 6 bases short and J 4 bases short, with 12 bases between. CDR3 length equals 12 residues.

Regarding this clonotype: Sequence at one end of the junction differs from germline and may be a read error. J is TRBJ2-3 and V is TRBV6-6; D is perhaps TRBD1 (5 bases). Germline CDR1 is MNHNY and CDR2 is SVGAGI (reference sequence). The CDR3 contains 13 residues. CDR3 in DNA: TGTGCCAGCAGTAAAGACAGCACTGATACGCAGTATTTT. It encodes CASSKDSTDTQYF.

To note about this clonotype: A much larger clone lies a single base off, so this may be a read error. CDR3 sequence (DNA): TGTGCCAGCAGATCCAGGCGGGAGAATGCCTACAATGAGCAGTTCTTC. This codes for CASRSRRENAYNEQFF. This sequence joins TRBV28 and TRBJ2-1, with 7 bases that match TRBD2. CDR1 and CDR2 from the germline V gene are MDHEN and SYDVKM. Germline trimming cut 6 bases from V and 2 bases from J; bases unmatched to any gene: 10. The CDR3 is 16 amino acids.

On this clonotype itself: The junction departs from the called germline gene at one end, perhaps through a read error. This chain links TRBV24-1 with TRBJ2-1; TRBD2 matches 10 bases. CDR1 and CDR2 from the germline V gene are KGHDR and SFDVKD. This CDR3 is built from 16 residues. In DNA form, the CDR3 reads TGTGCCACCAGTAATTTGAGGACTAGCGGTACGTATGAGCAGTTCTTC. Its translation: CATSNLRTSGTYEQFF.

This clonotype was recorded a few times. The CDR3 bases are TGCGCCAGCAGCCGCCTTGGACTAGCGGGAGGGACCGGGGAGCTGTTTTTT. Residues: CASSRLGLAGGTGELFF. The rearrangement uses TRBV4-1 and TRBJ2-2, with TRBD2 identical over 15 bases. Trimming cost V 4 bases and J 5 bases; bases outside gene matches: 5. From germline, CDR1 is MGHRA and CDR2 YSYEKL. This CDR3 has 17 residues.

The count of this clonotype is one. This rearrangement joins TRBV29-1 to TRBJ2-5, with 10 positions matching TRBD1. Germline CDR1 SQVTM, CDR2 ANQGSEA. This CDR3 has 12 amino acids. V dropped 6 bases and J dropped 5; count of bases not matched to a gene: 3. The CDR3 sequence is CSVGTGAETQYF. For the CDR3, the DNA is TGCAGCGTAGGGACAGGGGCGGAGACCCAGTACTTC. Looking up the rest from reference TRBV29-1 and TRBJ2-5 gives the full variable domain: SAVISQKPSRDICQRGTSLTIQCQVDSQVTMMFWYRQQPGQSLTLIATANQGSEATYESGFVIDKFPISRPNLTFSTLTVSNMSPEDSSIYLCSVGTGAETQYFGPGTRLLVL.

In the case of this clonotype: Without the conserved terminal phenylalanine or tryptophan, this CDR3 likely stems from a read error. The limits of the CDR3 on the DNA are not certain, so only TCRdb's listed CDR3 is given. V and J are TRBV11-2 and TRBJ2-2. The CDR3 region is 13 residues in length, termini included. The germline V gene encodes CDR1 SGHAT and CDR2 FQNNGV. The CDR3: CASSFEDTGEAFY.

This clonotype was picked up a small number of times. The conserved final phenylalanine or tryptophan is absent from the CDR3, which likely points to a read error. This chain joins TRBV11-2 and TRBJ2-7, with 9 nucleotides matching TRBD1. There are 15 residues in the CDR3. Germline CDR1 reads SGHAT; CDR2 reads FQNNGV. The CDR3 region is CTSSTGTGLTYEQYL. The CDR3 DNA follows: TGTACCAGCAGCACCGGGACAGGGCTCACCTACGAGCAGTACCTC.

The CDR3 sequence is CASSEASGPIGGYTF. The CDR3 nucleotides read TGTGCCAGCAGTGAAGCCTCCGGGCCCATCGGGGGCTACACCTTC. The V and J genes are TRBV6-1 and TRBJ1-2; D uncertain. There are 15 residues in the CDR3. Deletions cut 0 bases from V and 8 bases from J, with 16 bases between. Germline CDR1 and CDR2: MNHNS and SASEGT.

The genes are TRBV6-2 or TRBV6-3 and TRBJ2-6; D call uncertain. Germline CDR1 MNHEY, CDR2 SVGEGT. The CDR3 spans 13 residues. V dropped 7 bases and J dropped 5 bases, with 9 bases sitting between them. DNA for the CDR3: TGTGCCAGCACCCGCGACAGGGCCAACGTCCTGACTTTC. This translates into CASTRDRANVLTF.

In this sample, this clonotype turned up once. The V call is TRBV5-4, the J call TRBJ1-2; D possibly corresponds to TRBD1 (5 bases). V shed 2 bases and J shed 10 bases, with 15 bases lying between them. This CDR3 comprises 13 residues. Looked up from germline, CDR1 is SGHNT and CDR2 is YYREEE (reference sequence). CDR3 region: CASSFRGAYIYTF. The DNA for the CDR3 is TGTGCCAGCAGCTTTCGGGGCGCCTATATCTACACCTTC.

In regard to this clonotype: The germline gene is not matched at one end of the junction; a read error may be the cause. This sequence joins TRBV5-8 and TRBJ1-2; TRBD1 agrees at 11 bases. In germline, CDR1 is SGHTS, CDR2 YDEGEE. CDR3 length equals 15 residues. DNA of the CDR3: TGTGCCAGCAGCAGGGGACAGGGGGACACCTATTGCTACACCTTC. It translates to CASSRGQGDTYCYTF.

This clonotype is deemed medium-sized. V is TRBV11-3 and J is TRBJ2-1, with 10 bases matching TRBD2. In germline, CDR1 is SGHNT, CDR2 YENEEA. V dropped 1 base and J dropped 1; count of bases not matched to a gene: 4. The CDR3 length is 17 residues. The CDR3 loop is CASSLGTSGVSYNEQFF. For the CDR3, the DNA is TGTGCCAGCAGCTTAGGGACTAGCGGAGTGTCCTACAATGAGCAGTTCTTC.

The chain has TRBV29-1 and TRBJ2-1, with 8 bases lining up with TRBD1. The germline CDR1 and CDR2 sequences are SQVTM and ANQGSEA. Unmatched junction bases numbered 7, after V lost 7 bases and J lost 5 bases. The CDR3 length is 13 residues. The CDR3 DNA reads as TGCAGCGCTCAGGGACAGGCAGACAATGAGCAGTTCTTC. This codes for CSAQGQADNEQFF.

Remarks on this clonotype: One junction end does not reproduce the germline sequence, and a read error may be involved. The chain is built from TRBV6-5 and TRBJ1-1; D call uncertain. The CDR3 covers 13 residues. CDR1 and CDR2 from the germline V gene are MNHEY and SVGAGI. The CDR3 is CATARQVNTEAFF. As DNA, the CDR3 is TGTGCCACCGCACGGCAGGTGAACACTGAGGCTTTCTTT.

In the case of this clonotype: A much more abundant neighbour one base away suggests this may be a read error. This chain links TRBV5-1 with TRBJ1-2; 10 nucleotides agree with TRBD1. Germline CDR1 reads SGHRS; CDR2 reads YFSETQ. The CDR3 loop spans 15 amino acids. CDR3 DNA sequence: TGCGCCAGCAGCTTGGGACAGGGGGCTGACTATGCCTACACCTTC. Amino acid sequence: CASSLGQGADYAYTF.

The rearrangement links TRBV6-2 or TRBV6-3 to TRBJ1-5, with D possibly being TRBD1 (5 bases). V was shortened by 7 bases and J by 6 bases, with 19 bases between the two germline ends. Germline assignment: CDR1 MNHEY and CDR2 SVGEGT. The length of the CDR3 is 15 residues. CDR3 residues: CASIVGRGAGQPQHF. Here the CDR3 DNA reads TGTGCCAGCATTGTAGGGAGAGGGGCGGGTCAGCCCCAGCATTTT.

In regard to this clonotype: The CDR3 end shows no conserved phenylalanine or tryptophan, and so a read error is likely. V and J are TRBV29-1 and TRBJ2-7; 8 nucleotides line up with TRBD2. In germline, CDR1 is SQVTM, CDR2 ANQGSEA. CDR3 length equals 13 residues. Trimming cost V 7 bases and J 5 bases; bases outside gene matches: 10. CDR3 sequence: CSAAGLVFDEQYL. The CDR3 DNA reads as TGCAGCGCCGCGGGACTAGTCTTCGACGAGCAGTACTTA.

The rearrangement uses TRBV6-2 or TRBV6-3 and TRBJ2-2; 9 bases are a match to TRBD2. V lost 10 bases and J lost 8; bases outside the gene matches: 14. CDR3 length equals 15 residues. CDR1 is MNHEY, CDR2 SVGEGT, per germline. The DNA for the CDR3 is TGTGCCATCAGACCGGGACTAGCAGTCACAGGGGAGCTGTTTTTT. Translation gives CAIRPGLAVTGELFF.

A remark on this clonotype: A much more abundant neighbour one base away suggests this may be a read error. Because the CDR3 is missing its conserved closing phenylalanine or tryptophan, this is likely a read error. Because the CDR3's place on the DNA is in doubt, the DNA is left out and the CDR3 is given as listed by TCRdb. The V gene is TRBV11-2, the J gene TRBJ2-1; the DNA was not used to check the table's D call, TRBD2. The CDR3 adds up to 15 amino acids, both ends counted. Germline V gene lookup returns CDR1 SGHAT and CDR2 FQNNGV. CDR3 region: CASSSSGSWYNEQLV.

Note on this clonotype: At one end, the junction sequence differs from germline, possibly due to a read error. V is TRBV9 and J is TRBJ2-5, with D possibly called TRBD1 or TRBD2 (6 bases each). The CDR3 spans 14 residues. CDR1 is SGDLS, CDR2 YYNGEE, per germline. CDR3 DNA: TGTGCCAGCGGCCCCGTCGGGGGCGGAGAGACCCAGCATTTC. Translation gives CASGPVGGGETQHF.